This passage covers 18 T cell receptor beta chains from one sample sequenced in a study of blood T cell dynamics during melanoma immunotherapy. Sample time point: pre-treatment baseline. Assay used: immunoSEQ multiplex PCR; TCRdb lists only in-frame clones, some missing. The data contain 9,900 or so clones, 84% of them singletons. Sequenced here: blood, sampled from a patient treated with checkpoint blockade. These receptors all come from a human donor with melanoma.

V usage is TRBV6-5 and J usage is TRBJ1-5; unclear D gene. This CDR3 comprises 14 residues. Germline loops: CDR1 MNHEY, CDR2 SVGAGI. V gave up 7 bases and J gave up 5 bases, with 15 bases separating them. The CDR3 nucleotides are TGTGCCAGCAATAACGGGGTAAACTATCAGCCCCAGCATTTT. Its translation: CASNNGVNYQPQHF.

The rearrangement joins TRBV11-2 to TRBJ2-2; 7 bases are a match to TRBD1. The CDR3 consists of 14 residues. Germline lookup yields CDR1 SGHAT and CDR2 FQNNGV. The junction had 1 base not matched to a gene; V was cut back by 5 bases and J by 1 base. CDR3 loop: CASSHRGNTGELFF. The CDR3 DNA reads TGTGCCAGCAGCCACAGGGGGAACACCGGGGAGCTGTTTTTT.

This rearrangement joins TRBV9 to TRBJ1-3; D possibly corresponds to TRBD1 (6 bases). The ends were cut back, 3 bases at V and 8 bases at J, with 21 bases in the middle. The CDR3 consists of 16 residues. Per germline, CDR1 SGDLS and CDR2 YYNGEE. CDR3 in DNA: TGTGCCAGCAGCGCTAACAGGGAAGGCACTAGAGACACCATATATTTT. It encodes CASSANREGTRDTIYF.

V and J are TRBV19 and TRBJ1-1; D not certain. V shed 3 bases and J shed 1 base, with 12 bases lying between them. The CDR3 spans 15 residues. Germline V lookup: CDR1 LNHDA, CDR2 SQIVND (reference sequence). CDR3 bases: TGTGCCAGTAGTATCCCGCCGGCGGCGAACACTGAAGCTTTCTTT. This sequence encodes CASSIPPAANTEAFF.

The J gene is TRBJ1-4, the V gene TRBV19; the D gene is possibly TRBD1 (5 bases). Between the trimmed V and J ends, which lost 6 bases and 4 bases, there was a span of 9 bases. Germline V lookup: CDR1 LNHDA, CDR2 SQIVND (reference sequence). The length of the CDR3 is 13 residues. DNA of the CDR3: TGTGCCAGTAGCCTGAGGGGTAATGAAAAACTGTTTTTT. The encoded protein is CASSLRGNEKLFF.

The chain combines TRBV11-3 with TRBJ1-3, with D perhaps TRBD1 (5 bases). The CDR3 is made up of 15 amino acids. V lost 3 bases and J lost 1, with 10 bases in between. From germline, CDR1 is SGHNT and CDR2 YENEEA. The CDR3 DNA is TGTGCCAGCAGCTTTCAGGGTTTGTCTGGAAACACCATATATTTT. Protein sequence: CASSFQGLSGNTIYF.

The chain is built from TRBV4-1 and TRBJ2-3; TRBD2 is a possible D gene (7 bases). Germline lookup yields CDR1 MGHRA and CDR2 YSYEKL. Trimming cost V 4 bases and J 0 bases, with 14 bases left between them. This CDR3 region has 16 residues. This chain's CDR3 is CASSPAGADSTDTQYF. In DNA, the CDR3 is TGCGCCAGCAGCCCCGCGGGGGCGGACAGCACAGATACGCAGTATTTT.

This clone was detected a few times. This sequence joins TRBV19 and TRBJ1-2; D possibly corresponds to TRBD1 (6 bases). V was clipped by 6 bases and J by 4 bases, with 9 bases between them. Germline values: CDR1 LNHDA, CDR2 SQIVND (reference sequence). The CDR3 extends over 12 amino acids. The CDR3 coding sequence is TGTGCCAGTAGACAGGGTGCCTATGGCTACACCTTC. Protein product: CASRQGAYGYTF.

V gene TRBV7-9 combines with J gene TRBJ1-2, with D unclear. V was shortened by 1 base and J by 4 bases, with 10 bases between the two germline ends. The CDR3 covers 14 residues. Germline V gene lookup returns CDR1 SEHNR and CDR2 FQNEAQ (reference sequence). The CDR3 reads CASSLEGGIYGYTF. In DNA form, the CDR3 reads TGTGCCAGCAGCTTAGAGGGCGGAATCTATGGCTACACCTTC.

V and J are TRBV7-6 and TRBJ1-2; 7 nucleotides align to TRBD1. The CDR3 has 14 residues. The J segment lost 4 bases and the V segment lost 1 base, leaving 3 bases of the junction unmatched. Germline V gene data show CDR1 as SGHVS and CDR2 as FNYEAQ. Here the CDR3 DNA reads TGTGCCAGCAGCTTAGATGGGACAGCCTATGGCTACACCTTC. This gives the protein CASSLDGTAYGYTF.

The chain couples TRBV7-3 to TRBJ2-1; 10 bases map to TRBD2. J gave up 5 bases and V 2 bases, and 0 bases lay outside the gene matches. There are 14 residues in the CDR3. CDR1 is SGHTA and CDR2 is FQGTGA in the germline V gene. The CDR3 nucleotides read TGTGCCAGCAGCTTAGGGACTAGCGACAATGAGCAGTTCTTC. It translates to CASSLGTSDNEQFF.

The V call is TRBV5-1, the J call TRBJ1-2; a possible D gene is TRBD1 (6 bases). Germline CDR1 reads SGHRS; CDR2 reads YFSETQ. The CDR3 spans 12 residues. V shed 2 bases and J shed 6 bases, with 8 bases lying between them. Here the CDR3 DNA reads TGCGCCAGCAGCTTCGCAGGGGATGGCTACACCTTC. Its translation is CASSFAGDGYTF.

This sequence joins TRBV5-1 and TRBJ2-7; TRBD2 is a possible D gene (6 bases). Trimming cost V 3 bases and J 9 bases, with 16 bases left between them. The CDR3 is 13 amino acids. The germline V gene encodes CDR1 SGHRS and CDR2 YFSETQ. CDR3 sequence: CASSSGTHNGQYF. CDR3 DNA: TGCGCCAGCAGCTCTGGGACTCACAACGGGCAGTACTTC.

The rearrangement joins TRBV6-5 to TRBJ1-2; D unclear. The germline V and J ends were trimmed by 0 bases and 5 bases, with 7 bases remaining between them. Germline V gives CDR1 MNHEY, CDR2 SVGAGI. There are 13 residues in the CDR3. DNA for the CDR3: TGTGCCAGCAGTTACTCGACTGGGTATGGCTACACCTTC. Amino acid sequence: CASSYSTGYGYTF.

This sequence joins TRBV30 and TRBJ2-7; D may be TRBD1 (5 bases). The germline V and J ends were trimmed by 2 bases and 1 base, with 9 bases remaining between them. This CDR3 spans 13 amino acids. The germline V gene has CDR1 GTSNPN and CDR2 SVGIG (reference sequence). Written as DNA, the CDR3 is TGTGCCTGGAGTTCCAGGGTTTCCTACGAGCAGTACTTC. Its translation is CAWSSRVSYEQYF.

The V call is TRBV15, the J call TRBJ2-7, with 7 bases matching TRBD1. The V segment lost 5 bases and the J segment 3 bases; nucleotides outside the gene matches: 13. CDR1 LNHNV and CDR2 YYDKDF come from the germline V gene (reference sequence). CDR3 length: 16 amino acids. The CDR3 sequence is CATSSLPDRENYEQYF. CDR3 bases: TGTGCCACCAGCTCCCTCCCTGACAGGGAAAACTACGAGCAGTACTTC.

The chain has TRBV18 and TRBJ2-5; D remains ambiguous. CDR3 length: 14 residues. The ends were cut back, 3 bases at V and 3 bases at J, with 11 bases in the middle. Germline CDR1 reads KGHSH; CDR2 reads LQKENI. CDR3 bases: TGTGCCAGCTCACCGGTTAATAGGAAAGAGACCCAGTACTTC. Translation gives CASSPVNRKETQYF.

The CDR3 DNA follows: TGTGCCAGTAGTATACCTCGGGGCCCCTATGGCTACACCTTC. Translating gives CASSIPRGPYGYTF. The rearrangement uses TRBV19 and TRBJ1-2, with D possibly matching TRBD1 (5 bases). Between the trimmed V and J ends, which lost 2 bases and 4 bases, there was a span of 11 bases. The CDR3 consists of 14 residues. Germline V gives CDR1 LNHDA, CDR2 SQIVND (reference sequence).